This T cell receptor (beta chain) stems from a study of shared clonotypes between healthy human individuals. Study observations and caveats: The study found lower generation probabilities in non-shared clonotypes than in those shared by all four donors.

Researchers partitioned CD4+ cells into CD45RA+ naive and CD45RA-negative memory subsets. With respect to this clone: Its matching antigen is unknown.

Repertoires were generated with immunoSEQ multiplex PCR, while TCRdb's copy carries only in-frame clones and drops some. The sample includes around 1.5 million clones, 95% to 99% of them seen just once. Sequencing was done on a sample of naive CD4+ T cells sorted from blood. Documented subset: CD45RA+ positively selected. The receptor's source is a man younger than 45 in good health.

The CDR3 sequence: CASSQDGTGVYGYTF. The DNA of the CDR3 is TGCGCCAGCAGCCAAGACGGGACAGGGGTCTATGGCTACACCTTC. This sequence joins TRBV4-1 and TRBJ1-2; 10 bases agree with TRBD1. The germline V gene has CDR1 MGHRA and CDR2 YSYEKL. The J segment lost 4 bases and the V segment lost 0 bases, leaving 2 bases of the junction unmatched. This CDR3 has 15 residues.